These 4 T cell receptor beta chains originate from one sample sequenced in a study of blood T cell repertoires in COVID-19. TCRdb keeps only in-frame clones here, not all; method: immunoSEQ multiplex PCR. The sample carries tens of thousands of clones, around 84% recorded once. Sequenced material: peripheral blood. These receptors all come from a human donor in a cohort sampled during active COVID-19.

This chain connects TRBV9 to TRBJ1-3; D is ambiguous. CDR3 size: 14 residues. The germline V and J ends were trimmed by 3 bases and 1 base, with 8 bases remaining between them. CDR1 SGDLS and CDR2 YYNGEE come from the germline V gene. The CDR3 is CASSGPESGNTIYF. CDR3 in DNA: TGTGCCAGCAGCGGGCCGGAGTCTGGAAACACCATATATTTT.

This clone was detected a few times. V and J are TRBV7-9 and TRBJ1-3, with 12 bases aligning to TRBD1. Germline CDR1 reads SEHNR; CDR2 reads FQNEAQ (reference sequence). The CDR3 is made up of 16 amino acids. V dropped 6 bases and J dropped 2; count of bases not matched to a gene: 5. The chain's CDR3 is CASSWGQGAAGNTIYF. The CDR3 nucleotides read TGTGCCAGCAGTTGGGGACAGGGGGCGGCTGGAAACACCATATATTTT. The full variable domain, its missing parts supplied by reference TRBV7-9 and TRBJ1-3, is DTGVSQNPRHKITKRGQNVTFRCDPISEHNRLYWYRQTLGQGPEFLTYFQNEAQLEKSRLLSDRFSAERPKGSFSTLEIQRTEQGDSAMYLCASSWGQGAAGNTIYFGEGSWLTVV.

J is TRBJ2-7 and V is TRBV19; TRBD2 agrees at 8 bases. This CDR3 is 15 amino acids long. The germline gives CDR1 LNHDA, CDR2 SQIVND (reference sequence). J gave up 2 bases and V 0 bases, and 3 bases lay outside the gene matches. The DNA of the CDR3 is TGTGCCAGTAGTATAGAATGGCGGGAGGCCTACGAGCAGTACTTC. Translated, it gives CASSIEWREAYEQYF.

This chain uses TRBV15 with TRBJ1-5, with D tentatively TRBD1 (5 bases). V lost 4 bases to trimming and J lost 4 bases, with 14 bases between them. Germline assignment: CDR1 LNHNV and CDR2 YYDKDF (reference sequence). The CDR3 length is 15 residues. CDR3 coding DNA: TGTGCCACCAGCATTCCCGACAGTCTAAATCAGCCCCAGCATTTT. It yields the protein CATSIPDSLNQPQHF.